These T cell receptor beta chains were read from a single sample in a study of T cell repertoires in cytomegalovirus infection. MiXCR was run by TCRdb on the reads, yielding one entry per CDR3 protein. The sample contains 550,000 to 850,000 distinct CDR3 sequences, roughly 36% of which appear only once. Antigens for these TCRs are unknown. The material sequenced was cultured PBMCs, taken from culture after CMV antigen stimulation. The receptors shown here come from a human donor in good health (CMV status not recorded). Some clones in this sample may be carry-over from other donors' samples. Each CDR3 is given with its conserved first and last residue. A D gene is named only where the DNA matches it firmly. Clone sizes are given selectively: once, few, many, or a class where the clone is expanded.

TRBJ2-6 - TRBV6-2/TRBV6-3 TRBD1 CASRPGQGTSGANVLTF TGTGCCAGCAGACCGGGACAGGGCACCTCTGGGGCCAACGTCCTGACTTTC
TRBJ1-1 few TRBV7-9 TRBD1 CASSTRTGKDTEAFF TGTGCCAGCAGCACTCGGACAGGGAAGGACACTGAAGCTTTCTTT
TRBJ1-3 - TRBV9 - CASSIGPNSGNTIYF TGTGCCAGCAGCATCGGACCCAACTCTGGAAACACCATATATTTT
TRBJ2-1 - TRBV10-3 - CAASYRGLDNEQFF TGTGCCGCTTCATATCGGGGGCTAGACAATGAGCAGTTCTTC
TRBJ2-5 - TRBV10-3 - CAISESVYETQYF TGTGCCATCAGTGAGTCGGTTTATGAGACCCAGTACTTC
TRBJ2-4 few TRBV5-1 TRBD1 CASSLTGGQDIQYF TGCGCCAGCAGCTTGACAGGGGGCCAAGACATTCAGTACTTC
TRBJ1-1 - TRBV10-3 - CAISALNTEAFF TGTGCCATCAGTGCCTTGAACACTGAAGCTTTCTTT
TRBJ2-3 - TRBV28 - CASQNPSTDTQYF TGTGCCAGCCAAAACCCCAGCACAGATACGCAGTATTTT
TRBJ1-2 - TRBV6-5 - CASSERQGLYGYTF TGTGCCAGCAGTGAACGGCAGGGCCTCTATGGCTACACCTTC
TRBJ2-1 - TRBV6-1 - CASSDGPGSYNEQFF TGTGCCAGCAGTGACGGCCCCGGGTCCTACAATGAGCAGTTCTTC
TRBJ2-7 few TRBV27 TRBD1 CASSARQGYYEQYF TGTGCCAGCAGTGCCCGACAGGGCTACTACGAGCAGTACTTC
TRBJ2-3 many TRBV7-2 - CASSLVPFSTDTQYF TGTGCCAGCAGCTTGGTTCCCTTTAGCACAGATACGCAGTATTTT
TRBJ2-5 - TRBV18 - CASSRGSSAETQYF TGTGCCAGCTCACGAGGATCCTCAGCGGAGACCCAGTACTTC
TRBJ2-3 - TRBV12-3/TRBV12-4 TRBD2 CASSSLIAGGPTDTQYF TGTGCCAGCAGTTCCCTGATAGCGGGGGGGCCGACAGATACGCAGTATTTT
TRBJ2-1 - TRBV7-9 - CASSLKGNLDHEQFF TGTGCCAGCAGCTTAAAGGGCAATTTAGACCATGAGCAGTTCTTC
TRBJ1-4 few TRBV10-3 - CAISQGPPTNEKLFF TGTGCCATCAGCCAGGGGCCTCCAACTAATGAAAAACTGTTTTTT
TRBJ2-1 - TRBV12-3/TRBV12-4 - CASRLDSYNEQFF TGTGCCAGCAGACTAGATAGCTACAATGAGCAGTTCTTC
TRBJ2-1 - TRBV4-1 TRBD2 CASSQAMGGYSEQFF TGCGCCAGCAGCCAAGCTATGGGAGGGTATAGTGAGCAGTTCTTC
TRBJ2-5 few TRBV7-9 - CASSRGGYETQYF TGTGCCAGCAGCCGAGGGGGGTATGAGACCCAGTACTTC
TRBJ2-1 - TRBV7-9 TRBD2 CASSSIPGLAAYNEQFF TGTGCCAGCAGCTCGATCCCGGGACTAGCGGCCTACAATGAGCAGTTCTTC
TRBJ1-1 many TRBV7-2 TRBD1 CASSLQGQGANTEAFF TGTGCCAGCAGCTTACAAGGCCAGGGGGCTAACACTGAAGCTTTCTTT
TRBJ1-2 - TRBV2 TRBD1 CASSATGGGYGYTF TGTGCCAGCAGTGCCACAGGGGGTGGTTATGGCTACACCTTC
TRBJ2-3 few TRBV7-2 - CASSLRGRLNTQYF TGTGCCAGCAGCCTTAGGGGTAGGCTTAATACGCAGTATTTT
TRBJ1-1 - TRBV7-8 - CASSLPRENTEAFF TGTGCCAGCAGCCTGCCCCGCGAGAACACTGAAGCTTTCTTT
TRBJ1-2 - TRBV5-4 TRBD1 CASNLQGARGPLYGYTF TGTGCCAGCAACCTCCAGGGGGCCCGGGGACCGCTCTATGGCTACACCTTC
TRBJ1-4 once TRBV7-4 - CASRPPGLLNEKLFF TGTGCCAGCAGGCCACCGGGTTTATTGAATGAAAAACTGTTTTTT
TRBJ1-1 few TRBV5-4 - CASSLPLGRVTEAFF TGTGCCAGCAGCTTGCCCTTAGGCAGGGTGACTGAAGCTTTCTTT
TRBJ2-3 - TRBV11-2 TRBD2 CASRPSGAGVEYF TGTGCCAGCCGCCCTTCCGGCGCGGGGGTTGAGTATTTT
TRBJ1-2 many TRBV7-2 TRBD1 CASSRQGALNYGYTF TGTGCCAGCAGCAGGCAGGGGGCGCTTAACTATGGCTACACCTTC
TRBJ2-7 few TRBV12-3/TRBV12-4 - CASSRDEQYF TGTGCCAGCAGTCGAGACGAGCAGTACTTC
TRBJ2-1 - TRBV28 - CASSNPGWIPNNEQFF TGTGCCAGCAGTAACCCTGGCTGGATCCCAAACAATGAGCAGTTCTTC
TRBJ2-3 few TRBV11-3 TRBD2 CASSPSGPTDTQYF TGTGCCAGCAGCCCTAGCGGACCCACAGATACGCAGTATTTT
TRBJ2-1 - TRBV2 TRBD1 CASSVETTGGGEQFF TGTGCCAGCAGCGTAGAAACGACAGGGGGCGGTGAGCAGTTCTTC
TRBJ2-7 few TRBV10-3 - CAISESVGSYEQYF TGTGCCATCAGTGAGTCTGTTGGGTCCTACGAGCAGTACTTC
TRBJ2-1 few TRBV7-6 TRBD2 CASSSGLAGGYEQFF TGTGCCAGCAGCTCGGGACTAGCGGGAGGATATGAGCAGTTCTTC
TRBJ1-2 - TRBV7-2 - CASSLTSGRYGYTF TGTGCCAGCAGCTTAACTTCAGGGCGCTATGGCTACACCTTC
TRBJ2-5 - TRBV6-2/TRBV6-3 - CASSPRQVGTETQYF TGTGCCAGCAGTCCAAGACAGGTTGGGACGGAGACCCAGTACTTC
TRBJ1-4 - TRBV12-5 - CASGSSGRRSEKLFF TGTGCTAGTGGGTCTTCGGGGCGGAGGAGTGAAAAACTGTTTTTT
TRBJ2-5 - TRBV6-1 TRBD1 CATMEGTGWIRLETQYF TGTGCCACCATGGAGGGGACAGGTTGGATCCGCTTGGAGACCCAGTACTTC
TRBJ1-5 many TRBV7-4 - CASREGIWGSNQPQHF TGTGCCAGCAGGGAGGGGATTTGGGGGAGCAATCAGCCCCAGCATTTT
TRBJ2-7 many TRBV7-2 - CASSFNRVAYEQYF TGTGCCAGCAGCTTTAACAGGGTCGCCTACGAGCAGTACTTC
TRBJ1-5 - TRBV6-2/TRBV6-3 - CAIGYGQPQHF TGTGCCATCGGATATGGCCAGCCCCAGCATTTT
TRBJ1-4 - TRBV7-2 - CASSPAGGRGEKLFF TGTGCCAGCAGCCCCGCCGGGGGGAGAGGGGAAAAACTGTTTTTT
TRBJ2-1 - TRBV20-1 TRBD2 CSARRPGTKYNEQFF TGCAGTGCTAGAAGGCCGGGGACTAAATACAATGAGCAGTTCTTC
TRBJ1-1 - TRBV2 - CASSTPFAPNTEAFF TGTGCCAGCAGTACCCCTTTTGCTCCGAACACTGAAGCTTTCTTT
TRBJ2-1 many TRBV6-6 TRBD1 CASSYGTGIDNEQFF TGTGCCAGCAGTTACGGGACAGGGATCGACAATGAGCAGTTCTTC
TRBJ2-2 few TRBV5-4 TRBD2 CASSFIGGRDGELFF TGTGCCAGCAGCTTTATTGGCGGGAGAGACGGGGAGCTGTTTTTT
TRBJ1-1 - TRBV19 - CASSISSVPGNTEAFF TGTGCCAGTAGTATTAGTTCCGTTCCTGGGAACACTGAAGCTTTCTTT
TRBJ2-5 - TRBV25-1 - CASSESGKETQYF TGTGCCAGCAGTGAATCGGGGAAAGAGACCCAGTACTTC
TRBJ1-6 - TRBV7-6 - CASSQTGRGGGNSPLHF TGTGCCAGCAGCCAGACAGGTCGCGGGGGGGGTAATTCACCCCTCCACTTT
TRBJ2-2 few TRBV7-8 - CASSFYRSQTNTGELFF TGTGCCAGCAGCTTTTATAGGTCTCAGACGAACACCGGGGAGCTGTTTTTT
TRBJ2-2 - TRBV3-1 - CASSRHTGELFF TGTGCCAGCAGCCGACACACCGGGGAGCTGTTTTTT
TRBJ1-3 - TRBV4-1 - CASSQAPLRGGGNTIYF TGCGCCAGCAGCCAAGCCCCGCTTCGGGGAGGTGGAAACACCATATATTTT
TRBJ1-5 few TRBV7-8 TRBD1 CASSLARQGNQPQHF TGTGCCAGCAGCTTAGCCAGACAGGGGAATCAGCCCCAGCATTTT
TRBJ2-7 - TRBV7-8 - CASSLRKWEQYF TGTGCCAGCAGCTTAAGAAAATGGGAGCAGTACTTC